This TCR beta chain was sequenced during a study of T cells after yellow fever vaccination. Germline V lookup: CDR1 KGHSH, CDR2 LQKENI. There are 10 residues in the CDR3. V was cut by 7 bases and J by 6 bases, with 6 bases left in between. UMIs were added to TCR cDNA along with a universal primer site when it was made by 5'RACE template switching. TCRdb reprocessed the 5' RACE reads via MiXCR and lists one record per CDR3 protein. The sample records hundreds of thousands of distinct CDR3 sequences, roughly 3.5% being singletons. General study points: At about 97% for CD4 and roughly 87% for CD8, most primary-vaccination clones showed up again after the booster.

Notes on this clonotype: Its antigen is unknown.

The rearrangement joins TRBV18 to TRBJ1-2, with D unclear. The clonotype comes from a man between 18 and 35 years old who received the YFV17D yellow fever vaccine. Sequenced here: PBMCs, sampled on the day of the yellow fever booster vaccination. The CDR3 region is CASFPNGYTF. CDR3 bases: TGTGCCAGCTTTCCCAATGGCTACACCTTC. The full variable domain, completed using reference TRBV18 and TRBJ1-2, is NAGVMQNPRHLVRRRGQEARLRCSPMKGHSHVYWYRQLPEEGLKFMVYLQKENIIDESGMPKERFSAEFPKEGPSILRIQQVVRGDSAAYFCASFPNGYTFGSGTRLTVV.